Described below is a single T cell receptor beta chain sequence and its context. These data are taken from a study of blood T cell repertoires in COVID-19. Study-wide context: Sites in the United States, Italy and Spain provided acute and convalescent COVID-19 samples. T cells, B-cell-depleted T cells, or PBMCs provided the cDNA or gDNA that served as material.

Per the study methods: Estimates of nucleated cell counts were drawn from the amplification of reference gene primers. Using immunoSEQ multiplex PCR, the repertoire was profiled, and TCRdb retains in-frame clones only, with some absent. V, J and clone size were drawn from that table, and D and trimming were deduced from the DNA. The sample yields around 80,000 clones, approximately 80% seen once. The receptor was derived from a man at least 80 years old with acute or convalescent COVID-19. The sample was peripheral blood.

In DNA, the CDR3 is TGTGCCAGCAGCCTCCAGGTGAAGAATTCACCCCTCCACTTT. It yields the protein CASSLQVKNSPLHF. The chain combines TRBV3-1 (or the pseudogene TRBV3-2) with TRBJ1-6; D not certain. The CDR3 loop spans 14 amino acids. The V gene lost 4 bases and the J gene lost 7 bases, with 11 bases spanning the gap. Per the germline V gene, CDR1 is LGHDT and CDR2 is YNNKEL (reference sequence).